This T cell receptor beta chain was captured in a study of T cells in Graves' hyperthyroidism and ophthalmopathy. General study results and limits: A model using 13 V-J features told ophthalmopathy apart from stable hyperthyroidism.

Graves' hyperthyroidism was deemed stable given no ophthalmopathy progression within 18 months. A remark on this clonotype: Its antigen is unidentified. Germline is not matched at one junction end, which may reflect a read error.

Germline V lookup: CDR1 SGHTA, CDR2 FQGTGA. The CDR3 is 16 amino acids. There were TCR beta CDR3 regions amplified from RNA transcripts. When the TCR CDR3 underwent first-round RT-PCR, the HTBI primer set was used. TCRdb analysed the multiplex PCR reads with MiXCR anew, one entry per CDR3 protein. Of hundreds of thousands of distinct CDR3 sequences in the sample, approximately 36% were seen once. The clonotype originates from a woman aged 40 to 55 with Graves' hyperthyroidism. The V call is TRBV7-3, the J call TRBJ2-1; 9 bases match TRBD2. What was sequenced was blood. The CDR3 DNA reads as TGTACCAGCAGCTTACTTGGCGGGAGGGATTACAATGAGCAGTTCTTC. Protein sequence: CTSSLLGGRDYNEQFF.